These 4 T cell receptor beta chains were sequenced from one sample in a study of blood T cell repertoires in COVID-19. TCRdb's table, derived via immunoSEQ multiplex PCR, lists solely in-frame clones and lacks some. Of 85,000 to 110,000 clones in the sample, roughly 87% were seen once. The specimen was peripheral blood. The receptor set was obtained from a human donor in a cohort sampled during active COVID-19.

The CDR3 here is CASSGGTSGVGEQFF. The CDR3 region has the DNA TGTGCCAGCAGTGGCGGGACTAGCGGGGTCGGTGAGCAGTTCTTC. This chain joins TRBV6-2 or TRBV6-3 and TRBJ2-1, with 13 nucleotides matching TRBD2. J lost 9 bases, V lost 5 bases, and 7 bases had no gene match. Germline CDR1 is MNHEY and CDR2 is SVGEGT. There are 15 residues in the CDR3.

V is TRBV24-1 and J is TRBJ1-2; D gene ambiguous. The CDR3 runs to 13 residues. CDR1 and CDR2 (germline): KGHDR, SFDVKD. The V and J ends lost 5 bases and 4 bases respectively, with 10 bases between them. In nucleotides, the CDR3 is TGTGCCACCAGTGGTGCTAACTTCTATGGCTACACCTTC. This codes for CATSGANFYGYTF.

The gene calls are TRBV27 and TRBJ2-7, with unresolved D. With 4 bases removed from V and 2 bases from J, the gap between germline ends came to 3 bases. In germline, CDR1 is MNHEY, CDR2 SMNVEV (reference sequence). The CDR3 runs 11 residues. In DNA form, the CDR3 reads TGTGCCAGCAGTTCAACCTACGAGCAGTACTTC. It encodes CASSSTYEQYF.

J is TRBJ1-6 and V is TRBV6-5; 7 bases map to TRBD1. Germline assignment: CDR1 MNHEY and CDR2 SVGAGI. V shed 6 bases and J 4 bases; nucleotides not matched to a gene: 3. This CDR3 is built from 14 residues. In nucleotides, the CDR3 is TGTGCCAGCAGGCAGGGGGTGTATAATTCACCCCTCCACTTT. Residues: CASRQGVYNSPLHF.